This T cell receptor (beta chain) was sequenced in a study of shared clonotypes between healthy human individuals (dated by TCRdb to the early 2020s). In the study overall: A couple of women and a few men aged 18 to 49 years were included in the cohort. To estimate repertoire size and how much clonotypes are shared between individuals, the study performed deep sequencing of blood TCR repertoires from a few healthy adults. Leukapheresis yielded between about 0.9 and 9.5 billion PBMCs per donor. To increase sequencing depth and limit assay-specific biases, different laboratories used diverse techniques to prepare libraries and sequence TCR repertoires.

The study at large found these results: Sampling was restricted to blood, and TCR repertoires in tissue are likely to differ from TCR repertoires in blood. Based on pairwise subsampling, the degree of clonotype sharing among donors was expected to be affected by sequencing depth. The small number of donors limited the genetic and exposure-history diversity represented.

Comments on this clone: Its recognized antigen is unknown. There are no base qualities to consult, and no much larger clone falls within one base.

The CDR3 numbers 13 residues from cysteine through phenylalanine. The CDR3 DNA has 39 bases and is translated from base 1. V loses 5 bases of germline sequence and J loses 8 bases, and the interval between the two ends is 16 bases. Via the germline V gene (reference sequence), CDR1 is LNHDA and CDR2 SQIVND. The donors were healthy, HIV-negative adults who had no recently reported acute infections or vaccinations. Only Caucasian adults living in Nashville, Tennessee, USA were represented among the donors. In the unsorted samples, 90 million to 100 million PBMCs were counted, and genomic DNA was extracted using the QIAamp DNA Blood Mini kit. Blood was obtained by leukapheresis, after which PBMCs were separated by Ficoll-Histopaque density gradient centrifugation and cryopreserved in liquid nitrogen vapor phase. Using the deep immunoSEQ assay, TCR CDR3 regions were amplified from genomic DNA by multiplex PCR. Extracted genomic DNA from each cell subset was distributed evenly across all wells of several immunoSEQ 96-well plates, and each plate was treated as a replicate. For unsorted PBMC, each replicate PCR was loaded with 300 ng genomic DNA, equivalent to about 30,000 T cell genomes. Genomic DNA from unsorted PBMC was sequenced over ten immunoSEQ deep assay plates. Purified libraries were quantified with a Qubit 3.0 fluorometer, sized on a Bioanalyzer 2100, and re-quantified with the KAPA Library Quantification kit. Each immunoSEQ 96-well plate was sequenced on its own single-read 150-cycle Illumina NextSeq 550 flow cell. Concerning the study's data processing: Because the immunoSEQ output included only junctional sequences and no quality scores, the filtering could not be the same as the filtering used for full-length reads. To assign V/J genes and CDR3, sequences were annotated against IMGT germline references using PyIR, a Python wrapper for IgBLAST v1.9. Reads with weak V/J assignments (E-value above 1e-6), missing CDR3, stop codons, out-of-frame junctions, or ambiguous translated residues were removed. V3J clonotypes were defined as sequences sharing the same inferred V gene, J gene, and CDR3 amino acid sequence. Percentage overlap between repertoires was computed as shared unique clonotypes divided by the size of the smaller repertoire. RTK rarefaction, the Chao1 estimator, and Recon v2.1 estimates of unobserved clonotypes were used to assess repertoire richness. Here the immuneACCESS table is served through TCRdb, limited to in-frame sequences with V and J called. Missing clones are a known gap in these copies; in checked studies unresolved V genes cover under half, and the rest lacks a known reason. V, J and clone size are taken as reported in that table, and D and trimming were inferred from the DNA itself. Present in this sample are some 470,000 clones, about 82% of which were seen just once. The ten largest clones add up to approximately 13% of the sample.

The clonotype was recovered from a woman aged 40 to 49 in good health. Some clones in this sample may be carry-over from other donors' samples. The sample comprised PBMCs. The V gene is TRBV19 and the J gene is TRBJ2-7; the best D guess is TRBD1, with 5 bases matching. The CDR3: CASSEGVGWQQYF. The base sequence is TGTGCCAGTAGTGAAGGGGTAGGATGGCAGCAGTACTTC.